A single sample is the source of the 21 T cell receptor beta chains below, sequenced in a study of cytomegalovirus exposure and HLA in healthy donors listed by TCRdb under 2017. Library construction relied on the immunoSEQ multiplex PCR assay. For the multiplex PCR, a mixture combining 60 forward primers for TCR Vbeta segments and 13 reverse primers for TCR Jbeta segments was used. TCRdb's version of the immuneACCESS table is confined to in-frame rearrangements and falls short of the full clone set. An unresolved V gene accounts for under half of the shortfall where checked; the remainder is of unknown origin. The sample's own table lists some 130,000 clones. The ten largest make up 1.5% to 2.5% of the sample. The sequencing input was PBMCs. The receptors originated from a woman in her fifties or sixties in good health and CMV-seronegative.

The chain couples TRBV6-5 to TRBJ2-7; 8 bases agree with TRBD1. Germline CDR1 is MNHEY and CDR2 is SVGAGI. CDR3 length: 14 amino acids. V shed 0 bases and J 3 bases; nucleotides not matched to a gene: 1. DNA of the CDR3: TGTGCCAGCAGTTACTCGGACAGGGTCTACGAGCAGTACTTC. Its protein product is CASSYSDRVYEQYF.

This chain connects TRBV5-1 to TRBJ2-1; a weak D match, TRBD2 (5 bases). The CDR3 totals 15 residues. V shed 2 bases and J shed 0 bases, with 9 bases lying between them. Per germline, CDR1 SGHRS and CDR2 YFSETQ. The CDR3 nucleotides read TGCGCCAGCAGCTTTGCGGGCGACTCCTACAATGAGCAGTTCTTC. Its translation: CASSFAGDSYNEQFF.

V gene TRBV6-1 combines with J gene TRBJ1-2; TRBD1 matches at 8 bases. Trimming cost V 8 bases and J 1 base; bases outside gene matches: 9. Germline V gene sequence: CDR1 MNHNS, CDR2 SASEGT. The CDR3 contains 15 residues. The CDR3 spells CASVLGQGFNYGYTF. The CDR3 nucleotides are TGTGCCAGCGTTTTAGGACAGGGATTTAACTATGGCTACACCTTC.

The chain combines TRBV5-8 with TRBJ1-6; D may be TRBD1 (5 bases). Germline lookup yields CDR1 SGHTS and CDR2 YDEGEE. The CDR3 consists of 16 residues. V was pared by 4 bases and J by 7 bases, with 18 bases between. The CDR3 region has the DNA TGTGCCAGCAGCCTTTACGGGGGGTTCGTGAATTCACCCCTCCACTTT. Its protein is CASSLYGGFVNSPLHF. The whole variable domain, remainder taken from reference TRBV5-8 and TRBJ1-6, is EAGVTQSPTHLIKTRGQQATLRCSPISGHTSVYWYQQALGLGLQFLLWYDEGEERNRGNFPPRFSGRQFPNYSSELNVNALELEDSALYLCASSLYGGFVNSPLHFGNGTRLTVT.

Points on this clone: Other nucleotide sequences from this sample produce the same CDR3. The J gene is TRBJ2-7, the V gene TRBV27, with 9 bases lining up with TRBD2. V was clipped by 3 bases and J by 4 bases; unmatched bases: 16. The CDR3 runs to 18 residues. From germline, CDR1 is MNHEY and CDR2 SMNVEV (reference sequence). This chain's CDR3 is CASSFRYPVLAGTYEQYF. The CDR3 nucleotides read TGTGCCAGCAGTTTTCGGTATCCGGTTCTAGCGGGAACTTACGAGCAGTACTTC.

For this clone: One junction end does not reproduce the germline sequence, and a read error may be involved. V usage is TRBV7-9 and J usage is TRBJ2-3; D uncertain. This CDR3 is built from 8 residues. CDR1 and CDR2 from the germline V gene are SEHNR and FQNEAQ (reference sequence). The CDR3 DNA reads TGTGCCAGCGGTACGCGTCTTTTT. Residues: CASGTRLF.

The gene calls are TRBV27 and TRBJ2-1; D gene ambiguous. This CDR3 is built from 16 residues. V was shortened by 0 bases and J by 3 bases, with 12 bases between the two germline ends. Germline loops: CDR1 MNHEY, CDR2 SMNVEV (reference sequence). CDR3 in amino acids: CASSLSSQEHYNEQFF. In nucleotides, the CDR3 is TGTGCCAGCAGTTTATCGTCCCAGGAACACTACAATGAGCAGTTCTTC.

The chain recombines TRBV6-1 with TRBJ1-2; D remains ambiguous. Germline lookup yields CDR1 MNHNS and CDR2 SASEGT. V gave up 3 bases and J gave up 8 bases, with 13 bases separating them. CDR3 length: 13 amino acids. The CDR3 coding sequence is TGTGCCAGCAGTGACTTAACTTCGAGGGGCTACACCTTC. This sequence encodes CASSDLTSRGYTF.

The rearrangement links TRBV2 to TRBJ1-1, with D perhaps TRBD1 (5 bases). V was pared by 4 bases and J by 8 bases, with 8 bases between. The germline V gene encodes CDR1 SNHLY and CDR2 FYNNEI. This CDR3 region has 11 residues. The CDR3: CASSGRGEAFF. Written as DNA, the CDR3 is TGTGCCAGCAGTGGCCGGGGGGAAGCTTTCTTT.

This chain connects TRBV6-1 to TRBJ2-5; D possibly corresponds to TRBD2 (6 bases). The V and J ends lost 0 bases and 11 bases respectively, with 10 bases between them. This CDR3 contains 12 residues. Looked up from germline, CDR1 is MNHNS and CDR2 is SASEGT. For the CDR3, the DNA is TGTGCCAGCAGTGAAGCGCGACGGGGGCAGTACTTC. It is translated as CASSEARRGQYF.

The gene calls are TRBV15 and TRBJ2-3; D is possibly TRBD2 (6 bases). CDR3 length: 14 residues. The V gene's germline CDR1 is LNHNV and CDR2 YYDKDF (reference sequence). The V and J ends lost 1 base and 7 bases respectively, with 12 bases between them. The CDR3 bases are TGTGCCACCAGCAGAGGCGGGACGGGATATACGCAGTATTTT. This sequence encodes CATSRGGTGYTQYF.

This chain joins TRBV5-6 and TRBJ1-4; D is possibly TRBD1 (5 bases). V lost 1 base and J lost 8, with 21 bases in between. The CDR3 covers 17 residues. Looked up from germline, CDR1 is SGHDT and CDR2 is YYEEEE. CDR3 protein: CASSLRSRSGLGEKLFF. In DNA form, the CDR3 reads TGTGCCAGCAGCTTGAGGTCGAGGTCGGGACTCGGCGAAAAACTGTTTTTT.

This sequence joins TRBV5-1 and TRBJ2-7, with TRBD1 matching 8 bases. The junction had 6 bases not matched to a gene; V was cut back by 4 bases and J by 3 bases. Germline V gene sequence: CDR1 SGHRS, CDR2 YFSETQ. This CDR3 comprises 14 residues. The DNA of the CDR3 is TGCGCCAGCAGCCGAATGGGACAGGTCTACGAGCAGTACTTC. Protein: CASSRMGQVYEQYF.

The rearrangement joins TRBV2 to TRBJ1-5, with TRBD1 identical over 7 bases. The CDR3 contains 20 residues. The junction had 22 bases not matched to a gene; V was cut back by 3 bases and J by 5 bases. Germline assignment: CDR1 SNHLY and CDR2 FYNNEI. CDR3 sequence (DNA): TGTGCCAGCAGTGATAACAACAGGGGCCACGTGTATTTACAAGATCAGCCCCAGCATTTT. Its translation: CASSDNNRGHVYLQDQPQHF. The full variable domain, in which reference TRBV2 and TRBJ1-5 provide the parts outside the CDR3, is EPEVTQTPSHQVTQMGQEVILRCVPISNHLYFYWYRQILGQKVEFLVSFYNNEISEKSEIFDDQFSVERPDGSNFTLKIRSTKLEDSAMYFCASSDNNRGHVYLQDQPQHFGDGTRLSIL.

The V and J genes are TRBV9 and TRBJ1-3; tentative D call: TRBD1 (6 bases). V lost 7 bases to trimming and J lost 0 bases, with 17 bases between them. The CDR3 covers 16 residues. The germline CDR1 and CDR2 sequences are SGDLS and YYNGEE. CDR3 sequence: CASARLDRLSGNTIYF. The CDR3 DNA sequence: TGTGCCAGCGCTAGACTGGACAGACTCTCTGGAAACACCATATATTTT.

This chain connects TRBV4-1 to TRBJ1-2; 12 bases match TRBD1. CDR1 MGHRA and CDR2 YSYEKL come from the germline V gene. CDR3 length: 17 amino acids. J gave up 7 bases and V 0 bases, and 9 bases lay outside the gene matches. The CDR3 sequence is CASSQDWAGQGAFGYTF. DNA of the CDR3: TGCGCCAGCAGCCAAGATTGGGCGGGACAGGGGGCGTTTGGCTACACCTTC.

This chain uses TRBV7-9 with TRBJ2-7, with D perhaps matching TRBD2 (7 bases). The CDR3 spans 13 residues. CDR1 is SEHNR, CDR2 FQNEAQ, per germline (reference sequence). Deletions cut 5 bases from V and 4 bases from J, with 12 bases between. CDR3 protein: CASSGRDKYEQYF. CDR3 sequence (DNA): TGTGCCAGCAGCGGGAGGGACAAATACGAGCAGTACTTC.

The chain joins TRBV10-3 to TRBJ2-7; D not certain. The CDR3 is made up of 15 amino acids. Trimming left V 6 bases short and J 6 bases short, with 21 bases between. Germline loops: CDR1 ENHRY, CDR2 SYGVKD. In nucleotides, the CDR3 is TGTGCCATCAGCAGGCTCGCAGCTAAAGATGGCGAGCAGTACTTC. Protein sequence: CAISRLAAKDGEQYF.

V and J are TRBV5-4 and TRBJ1-1; 11 nucleotides line up with TRBD1. The V gene's germline CDR1 is SGHNT and CDR2 YYREEE (reference sequence). This CDR3 spans 16 amino acids. V lost 0 bases, J lost 5 bases, and 6 bases stayed unmatched. The CDR3 is CASSLEGQGARTEAFF. In DNA, the CDR3 is TGTGCCAGCAGCTTGGAAGGACAGGGGGCCAGAACTGAAGCTTTCTTT.

The V call is TRBV5-1, the J call TRBJ2-7, with D perhaps matching TRBD1 (5 bases). Germline V lookup: CDR1 SGHRS, CDR2 YFSETQ. The CDR3 runs 14 residues. Trimming left V 4 bases short and J 3 bases short, with 14 bases between. The CDR3: CASSPIGAHYEQYF. For the CDR3, the DNA is TGCGCCAGCAGCCCTATAGGGGCGCACTACGAGCAGTACTTC.

This chain joins TRBV4-2 and TRBJ1-1; D ambiguous. Deletions cut 0 bases from V and 0 bases from J, with 14 bases between. Germline V CDR1 and CDR2: LGHNA, YNFKEQ. The CDR3 has 17 residues. CDR3 in amino acids: CASSQDWSTKMNTEAFF. Written as DNA, the CDR3 is TGTGCCAGCAGCCAAGATTGGAGTACTAAGATGAACACTGAAGCTTTCTTT.